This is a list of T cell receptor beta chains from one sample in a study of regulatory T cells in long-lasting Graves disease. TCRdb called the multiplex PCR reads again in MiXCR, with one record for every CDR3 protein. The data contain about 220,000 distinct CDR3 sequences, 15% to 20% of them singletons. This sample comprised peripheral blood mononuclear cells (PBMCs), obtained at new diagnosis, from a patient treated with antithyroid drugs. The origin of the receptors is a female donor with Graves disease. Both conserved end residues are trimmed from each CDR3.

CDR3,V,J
ASSSNSDRGPNQPQH,TRBV6-5,TRBJ1-5
ASSLVSTGAF,TRBV7-2,TRBJ1-1
ASSLLAGGPGGELF,TRBV3-1,TRBJ2-2
ASSPRVTLTSSYNEQF,TRBV9,TRBJ2-1
ASSLTGEEYGYT,TRBV12-3/TRBV12-4,TRBJ1-2
ASSLDSNNEQF,TRBV7-3,TRBJ2-1
ASSLGGTVQETQY,TRBV7-8,TRBJ2-5
AWDTSGDTYEQY,TRBV30,TRBJ2-7
ASSEAASGSFHEQY,TRBV6-1,TRBJ2-7
SVGTYEDTEAF,TRBV29-1,TRBJ1-1
ASGRTSGERNEQY,TRBV12-3/TRBV12-4,TRBJ2-7
ASSMTGQETQY,TRBV27,TRBJ2-5
SARESGRVGETQY,TRBV20-1,TRBJ2-5
SAREGEDTGELF,TRBV20-1,TRBJ2-2
ASSTRTGGGGEQY,TRBV19,TRBJ2-7
SARPPGQLVRSQY,TRBV20-1,TRBJ2-5
ASSVEGTSGRIEQF,TRBV9,TRBJ2-1
AISESARRTDTQY,TRBV10-3,TRBJ2-3
ASDDLGLAGGTDTQY,TRBV2,TRBJ2-3
SAEGARERGDTQY,TRBV20-1,TRBJ2-3
AGSEAGGIYTEAF,TRBV6-2/TRBV6-3,TRBJ1-1
ASSNRLAGGHNEQF,TRBV11-3,TRBJ2-1
ASSRSSGRARATDTQY,TRBV5-1,TRBJ2-3
VSSPSLQTNYEQC,TRBV18,TRBJ2-7
ASSLGSGRGTGELF,TRBV7-6,TRBJ2-2
TSSRQGPYEQY,TRBV3-1,TRBJ2-7
ATSGSGRATPGQF,TRBV24-1,TRBJ2-1
ASSLALGEGIWNEQF,TRBV5-1,TRBJ2-1
ASSDSLGDRVVHNQPQH,TRBV6-4,TRBJ1-5
ASSEYEGAEAF,TRBV2,TRBJ1-1
ASDSWELF,TRBV11-2,TRBJ2-2
ASSLWGGSSYEQY,TRBV12-3/TRBV12-4,TRBJ2-7
ASSQELMGLSSGANVLT,TRBV3-1,TRBJ2-6
ASSPSLQTNYEQY,TRBV18,TRBJ2-7
SARDGTVPLKNTEAF,TRBV20-1,TRBJ1-1
ASSIDWAGFHSGANVLT,TRBV19,TRBJ2-6
ASSIGTPNEKLF,TRBV28,TRBJ1-4
ASSLALGLAGVGEQF,TRBV11-1,TRBJ2-1
AWSLEAYYGYT,TRBV30,TRBJ1-2
ASHLQGDTEAF,TRBV28,TRBJ1-1
ATSEPSSNQPQH,TRBV15,TRBJ1-5
ASSLAAAGTGELF,TRBV28,TRBJ2-2
ASRWTGSNYGYT,TRBV2,TRBJ1-2
ASKGQGNTYEQY,TRBV19,TRBJ2-7
ASSRASWGEKLF,TRBV28,TRBJ1-4
SASNPSQDLGSFVAF,TRBV20-1,TRBJ1-1
ASSVVSGANVLT,TRBV2,TRBJ2-6
ASTPGSSYNEQF,TRBV7-8,TRBJ2-1
ASSQGLRSPLH,TRBV4-3,TRBJ1-6
ASSGGGGHTNEKLF,TRBV9,TRBJ1-4
ASSSTGVLNNEQF,TRBV5-6,TRBJ2-1
SAQSPRSSGNTIY,TRBV20-1,TRBJ1-3
ASSIQGEFDQPQH,TRBV19,TRBJ1-5